Detailed here is one T cell receptor beta chain. Its specificity is unknown. Using immunoSEQ multiplex PCR, the repertoire was profiled, and TCRdb retains in-frame clones only, with some absent. The top ten clones hold over 9% of a sample with about 9,100 clones, 85% to 90% of them seen once. This record comes from a study of OX40 agonist ivuxolimab in advanced cancers. Study results and caveats: At 0.1 to 3.0 mg/kg, clonal expansion of CD4+ and CD8+ blood T cells had occurred by week 6. Clonal expansion in partial responders at 0.1-3.0 mg/kg ranked among the lowest. Some nonresponders likewise displayed low normalized T-cell clonal expansion.

The clonotype originates from an adult with an advanced solid tumor such as melanoma, head and neck, liver or kidney cancer. The starting material was CD4+ or CD8+ T cells sorted from blood, obtained in a trial of the OX40 agonist ivuxolimab.

The CDR3 DNA reads as TGTGCCAGTAGTATAGGTGGGGGGGCCCCGGATACGCAGTATTTT. Translation gives CASSIGGGAPDTQYF. The chain employs TRBV19 and TRBJ2-3, with a tentative D call TRBD2 (7 bases). CDR3 length: 15 residues. V was cut by 1 base and J by 6 bases, with 14 bases left in between. CDR1 LNHDA and CDR2 SQIVND come from the germline V gene (reference sequence).